This T cell receptor (beta chain) was recorded in a study of blood T cell repertoires in COVID-19. CDR3 length equals 13 residues. Germline V gene data show CDR1 as KGHSH and CDR2 as LQKENI. Trimming cost V 3 bases and J 8 bases, with 8 bases left between them. Sequencing used immunoSEQ multiplex PCR; TCRdb keeps in-frame clones, though not all of them. This sample has fewer than 55,000 clones, with 70% to 90% found just once. This clone has a single count. The sequencing sample was made of peripheral blood. This chain connects TRBV18 to TRBJ1-6; no clear D. This sequence was found in a man aged 50 to 59 with active COVID-19. CDR3 protein: CASSPQRDSPLHF. The CDR3 nucleotides read TGTGCCAGCTCACCCCAGAGGGATTCACCCCTCCACTTT.